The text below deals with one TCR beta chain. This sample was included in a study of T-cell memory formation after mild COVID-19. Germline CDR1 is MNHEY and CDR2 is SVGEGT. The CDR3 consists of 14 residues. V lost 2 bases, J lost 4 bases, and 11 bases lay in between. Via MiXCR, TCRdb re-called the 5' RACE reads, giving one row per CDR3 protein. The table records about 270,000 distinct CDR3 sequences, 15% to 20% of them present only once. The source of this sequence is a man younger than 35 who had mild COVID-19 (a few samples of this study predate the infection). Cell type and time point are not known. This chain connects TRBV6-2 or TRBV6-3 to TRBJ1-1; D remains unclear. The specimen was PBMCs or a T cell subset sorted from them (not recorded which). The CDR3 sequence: CASSYLTMGTEAFF. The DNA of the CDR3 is TGTGCCAGCAGTTACCTGACAATGGGCACTGAAGCTTTCTTT.